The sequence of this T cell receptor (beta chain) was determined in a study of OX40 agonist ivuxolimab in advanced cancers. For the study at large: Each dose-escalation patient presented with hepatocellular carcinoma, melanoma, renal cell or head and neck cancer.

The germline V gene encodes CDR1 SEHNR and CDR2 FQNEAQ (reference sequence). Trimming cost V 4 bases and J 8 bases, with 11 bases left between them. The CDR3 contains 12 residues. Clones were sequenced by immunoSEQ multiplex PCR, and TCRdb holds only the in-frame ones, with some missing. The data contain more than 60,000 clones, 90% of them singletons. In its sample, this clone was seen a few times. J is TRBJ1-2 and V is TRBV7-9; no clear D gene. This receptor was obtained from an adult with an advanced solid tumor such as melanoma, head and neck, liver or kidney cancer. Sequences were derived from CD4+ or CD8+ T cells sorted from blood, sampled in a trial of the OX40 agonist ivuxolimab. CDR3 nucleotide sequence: TGTGCCAGCAGCTCACGGGAGGAAGGCTACACCTTC. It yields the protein CASSSREEGYTF. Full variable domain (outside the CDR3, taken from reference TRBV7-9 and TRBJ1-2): DTGVSQNPRHKITKRGQNVTFRCDPISEHNRLYWYRQTLGQGPEFLTYFQNEAQLEKSRLLSDRFSAERPKGSFSTLEIQRTEQGDSAMYLCASSSREEGYTFGSGTRLTVV.